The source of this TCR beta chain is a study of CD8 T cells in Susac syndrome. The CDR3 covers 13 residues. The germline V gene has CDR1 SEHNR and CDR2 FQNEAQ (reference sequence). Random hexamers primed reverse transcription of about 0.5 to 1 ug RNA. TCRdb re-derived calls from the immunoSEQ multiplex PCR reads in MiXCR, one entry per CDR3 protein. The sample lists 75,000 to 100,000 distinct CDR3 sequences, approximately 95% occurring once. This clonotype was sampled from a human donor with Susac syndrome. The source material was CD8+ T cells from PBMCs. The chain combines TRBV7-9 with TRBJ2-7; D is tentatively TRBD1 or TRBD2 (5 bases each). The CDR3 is CATDPGTSYEQYF. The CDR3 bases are TGTGCTACAGATCCCGGGACCTCCTACGAGCAGTACTTC. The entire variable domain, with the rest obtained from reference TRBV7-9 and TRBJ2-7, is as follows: DTGVSQNPRHKITKRGQNVTFRCDPISEHNRLYWYRQTLGQGPEFLTYFQNEAQLEKSRLLSDRFSAERPKGSFSTLEIQRTEQGDSAMYLCATDPGTSYEQYFGPGTRLTVT.